The 14 T cell receptor beta chains listed next were all sequenced from one sample in a study of T-cell reconstitution after alpha-beta-depleted transplantation in children. The library targeted TCRbeta and was prepared with unique molecular identifiers. TCRdb reanalysed the PCR reads using MiXCR and keeps one entry per CDR3 protein. The data hold a few hundred thousand distinct CDR3 sequences, with about 11% observed a single time. The sample here was PBMCs from the stem cell graft donor, taken from the stem cell graft. The source is a human donor who donated a stem cell graft to a child with acute myeloid leukemia.

This chain links TRBV29-1 with TRBJ1-1; D is undetermined. The CDR3 sequence is 12 residues long. The germline V gene encodes CDR1 SQVTM and CDR2 ANQGSEA. V was cut by 6 bases and J by 3 bases, with 11 bases left in between. The chain's CDR3 is CSVGRGDTEAFF. The CDR3 DNA sequence: TGCAGCGTCGGACGGGGAGACACTGAAGCTTTCTTT.

This clonotype appeared many times. The rearrangement links TRBV27 to TRBJ2-2; tentative D call: TRBD2 (7 bases). The CDR3 is 17 residues long. Between the trimmed V and J ends, which lost 5 bases and 1 base, there was a span of 17 bases. Per germline, CDR1 MNHEY and CDR2 SMNVEV (reference sequence). The CDR3 DNA reads TGTGCCAGCAGTCTCATGGTGCGGGGGCGGAACACCGGGGAGCTGTTTTTT. This gives the protein CASSLMVRGRNTGELFF.

The chain couples TRBV6-2 or TRBV6-3 to TRBJ2-1; D gene ambiguous. The germline gives CDR1 MNHEY, CDR2 SVGEGT. The CDR3 loop spans 11 amino acids. The V and J ends lost 6 bases and 7 bases respectively, with 7 bases between them. CDR3 amino acids: CASRRFNEQFF. The DNA of the CDR3 is TGTGCCAGCAGACGTTTTAATGAGCAGTTCTTC.

This clonotype was recorded many times. V gene TRBV29-1 combines with J gene TRBJ1-4; perhaps TRBD1 as D (5 bases). Trimming shortened V by 3 bases and J by 8 bases, and 16 bases separated the two germline ends. CDR1 is SQVTM, CDR2 ANQGSEA, per germline. CDR3 length: 14 residues. In DNA, the CDR3 is TGCAGCGTTGAGGGGGGGAAAACCGGCGAAAAACTGTTTTTT. Amino acids: CSVEGGKTGEKLFF.

This chain links TRBV5-1 with TRBJ1-1; D unclear. The V end lost 3 bases, the J end lost 1 base, and 10 bases lay between the germline ends. Germline loops: CDR1 SGHRS, CDR2 YFSETQ. The CDR3 has 14 amino acids. The CDR3 protein is CASSYTGRNTEAFF. In DNA, the CDR3 is TGCGCCAGCAGCTACACCGGCCGGAACACTGAAGCTTTCTTT.

The gene calls are TRBV20-1 and TRBJ1-2, with 7 positions matching TRBD1. Per germline, CDR1 DFQATT and CDR2 SNEGSKA (reference sequence). Trimming removed 5 bases from V and 8 bases from J; junction bases left unmatched: 11. The CDR3 runs to 13 residues. The CDR3 is CSAHFTGDNGYTF. Here the CDR3 DNA reads TGCAGTGCTCATTTTACAGGGGATAACGGCTACACCTTC.

This clonotype occurred many times. This chain connects TRBV12-3 or TRBV12-4 to TRBJ2-3; 10 nucleotides align to TRBD2. The CDR3 is made up of 17 amino acids. V was pared by 4 bases and J by 2 bases, with 9 bases of the junction left unmatched. CDR3 sequence reads: CASSYSGLAINTDTQYF. The CDR3 nucleotides read TGTGCCAGCAGTTACTCGGGACTAGCGATCAACACAGATACGCAGTATTTT.

This clonotype was seen repeatedly, ten times or more. The chain uses TRBV5-5 and TRBJ2-1; TRBD2 matches 14 bases. CDR3 size: 15 residues. The ends lost 5 bases at V and 8 bases at J; junction bases unmatched: 6. Looked up from germline, CDR1 is SGHKS and CDR2 is YYEKEE (reference sequence). The CDR3: CASRPGTSGGHEQFF. The CDR3, as DNA: TGTGCCAGCAGACCCGGGACTAGCGGGGGCCATGAGCAGTTCTTC. The variable domain in full, with the rest retrieved from reference TRBV5-5 and TRBJ2-1, is DAGVTQSPTHLIKTRGQQVTLRCSPISGHKSVSWYQQVLGQGPQFIFQYYEKEERGRGNFPDRFSARQFPNYSSELNVNALLLGDSALYLCASRPGTSGGHEQFFGPGTRLTVL.

V and J are TRBV7-9 and TRBJ2-1; D remains unclear. Germline CDR1 SEHNR, CDR2 FQNEAQ (reference sequence). The CDR3 spans 14 residues. The V and J ends lost 5 bases and 4 bases respectively, with 12 bases between them. CDR3 residues: CASSPQVGYNEQFF. DNA for the CDR3: TGTGCCAGCAGCCCCCAAGTGGGTTACAATGAGCAGTTCTTC.

This clonotype was seen once. The chain links TRBV12-3 or TRBV12-4 to TRBJ2-3; a possible D gene is TRBD1 (5 bases). Deletions cut 4 bases from V and 2 bases from J, with 13 bases between. This CDR3 region has 15 residues. In DNA form, the CDR3 reads TGTGCCAGCAGTTGGACACCCGCCTCCACAGATACGCAGTATTTT. Translation: CASSWTPASTDTQYF.

The gene calls are TRBV7-9 and TRBJ1-6; TRBD1 matches at 9 bases. The CDR3 contains 17 residues. Germline assignment: CDR1 SEHNR and CDR2 FQNEAQ (reference sequence). Losses at the gene ends were 5 bases for V and 6 bases for J; bases not matched to a gene: 11. CDR3 region: CASSRTGQGRGNSPLHF. CDR3 nucleotides: TGTGCCAGCAGCCGTACGGGACAGGGCCGGGGTAATTCACCCCTCCACTTT.

The rearrangement joins TRBV29-1 to TRBJ2-3, with D uncertain. V dropped 0 bases and J dropped 4 bases, with 11 bases sitting between them. Germline CDR1 and CDR2: SQVTM and ANQGSEA. This CDR3 comprises 14 residues. The CDR3 region is CSVEEGPVSDTQYF. In DNA, the CDR3 is TGCAGCGTTGAAGAAGGTCCCGTATCAGATACGCAGTATTTT.

The chain employs TRBV6-1 and TRBJ1-5, with 7 nucleotides matching TRBD1. The ends lost 4 bases at V and 0 bases at J; junction bases unmatched: 6. The CDR3 extends over 16 amino acids. Germline V gene lookup returns CDR1 MNHNS and CDR2 SASEGT. This CDR3 reads CASSGQGDYSNQPQHF. In nucleotides, the CDR3 is TGTGCCAGCAGTGGACAGGGAGACTATAGCAATCAGCCCCAGCATTTT.

This clonotype was seen only a few times. V usage is TRBV7-2 and J usage is TRBJ2-5; D tentatively fits TRBD1 or TRBD2 (5 bases each). Looked up from germline, CDR1 is SGHTA and CDR2 is FQGNSA. The CDR3 runs to 14 residues. Trimming cost V 1 base and J 2 bases, with 8 bases left between them. The CDR3 protein is CASSLGDPQETQYF. The DNA of the CDR3 is TGTGCCAGCAGCTTAGGGGACCCACAAGAGACCCAGTACTTC.